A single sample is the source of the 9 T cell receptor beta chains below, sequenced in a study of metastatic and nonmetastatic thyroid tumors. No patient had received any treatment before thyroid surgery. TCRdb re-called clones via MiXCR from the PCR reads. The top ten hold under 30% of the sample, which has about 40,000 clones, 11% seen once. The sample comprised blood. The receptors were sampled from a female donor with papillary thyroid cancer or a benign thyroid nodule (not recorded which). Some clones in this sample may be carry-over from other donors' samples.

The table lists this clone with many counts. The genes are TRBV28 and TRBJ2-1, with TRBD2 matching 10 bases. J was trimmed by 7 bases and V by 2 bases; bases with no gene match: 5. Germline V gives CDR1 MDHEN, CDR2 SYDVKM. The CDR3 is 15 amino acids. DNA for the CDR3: TGTGCCAGCAGTTTACTAGCGGGAGTAGGGAATGAGCAGTTCTTC. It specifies CASSLLAGVGNEQFF.

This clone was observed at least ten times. CDR3 in amino acids: CASTTPQGSGNTIYF. The CDR3, as DNA: TGTGCCAGCACCACCCCCCAGGGCTCTGGAAACACCATATATTTT. The J gene is TRBJ1-3, the V gene TRBV18, with D tentatively TRBD1 (5 bases). The ends were cut back, 8 bases at V and 0 bases at J, with 14 bases in the middle. Germline V gene lookup returns CDR1 KGHSH and CDR2 LQKENI. This CDR3 has 15 residues.

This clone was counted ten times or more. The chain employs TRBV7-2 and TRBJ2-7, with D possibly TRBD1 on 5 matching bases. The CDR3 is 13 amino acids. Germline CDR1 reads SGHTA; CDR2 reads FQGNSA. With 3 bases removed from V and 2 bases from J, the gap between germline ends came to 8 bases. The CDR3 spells CASSFGHAYEQYF. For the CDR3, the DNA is TGTGCCAGCAGCTTTGGACATGCCTACGAGCAGTACTTC.

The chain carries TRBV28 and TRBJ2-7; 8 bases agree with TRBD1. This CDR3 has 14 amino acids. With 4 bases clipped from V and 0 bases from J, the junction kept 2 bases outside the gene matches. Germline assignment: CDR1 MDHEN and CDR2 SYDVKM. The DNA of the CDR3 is TGTGCCAGCAGTTCGGGACAGGTCTCCTACGAGCAGTACTTC. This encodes CASSSGQVSYEQYF.

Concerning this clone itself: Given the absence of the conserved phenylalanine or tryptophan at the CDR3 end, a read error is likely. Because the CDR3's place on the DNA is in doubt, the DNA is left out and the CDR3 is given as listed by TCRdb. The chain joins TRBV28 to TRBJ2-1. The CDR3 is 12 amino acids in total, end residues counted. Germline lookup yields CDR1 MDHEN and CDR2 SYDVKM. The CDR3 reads CASSWGRNEQLS.

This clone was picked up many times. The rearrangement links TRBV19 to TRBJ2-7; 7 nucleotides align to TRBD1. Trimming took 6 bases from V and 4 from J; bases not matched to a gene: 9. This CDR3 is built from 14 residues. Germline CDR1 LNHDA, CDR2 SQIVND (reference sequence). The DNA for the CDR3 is TGTGCCAGTAGCCCACGTATGACAGGGTACGAGCAGTACTTC. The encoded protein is CASSPRMTGYEQYF.

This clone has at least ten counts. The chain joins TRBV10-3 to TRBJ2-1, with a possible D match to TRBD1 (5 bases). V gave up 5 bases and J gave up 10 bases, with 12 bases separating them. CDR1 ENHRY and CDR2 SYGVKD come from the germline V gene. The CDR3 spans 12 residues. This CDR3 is CAISQPGQEQFF. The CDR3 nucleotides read TGTGCCATCAGTCAACCCGGACAAGAGCAGTTCTTC.

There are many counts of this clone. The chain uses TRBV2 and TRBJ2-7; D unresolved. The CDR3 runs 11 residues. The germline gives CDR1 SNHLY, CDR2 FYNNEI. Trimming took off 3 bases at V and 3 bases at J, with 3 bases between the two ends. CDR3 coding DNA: TGTGCCAGCAGTGATGGCTACGAGCAGTACTTC. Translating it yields CASSDGYEQYF.

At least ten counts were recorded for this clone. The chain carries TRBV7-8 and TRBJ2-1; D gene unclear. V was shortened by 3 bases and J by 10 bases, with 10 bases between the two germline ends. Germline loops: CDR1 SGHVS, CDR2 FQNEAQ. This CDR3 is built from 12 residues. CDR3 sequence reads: CASSLSTKEQFF. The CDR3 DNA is TGTGCCAGCAGCTTGTCTACGAAGGAGCAGTTCTTC.